Below are 19 T cell receptor beta chains sequenced from a single sample in a study of blood T cell repertoires in COVID-19. Only in-frame clones appear in the TCRdb table, and some are missing; sequencing was by immunoSEQ multiplex PCR. The table records more than 200,000 clones, 70% to 85% of them present only once. Sequencing was carried out using peripheral blood. All receptors come from a woman in her 40s who had recovered from COVID-19.

This rearrangement joins TRBV7-2 to TRBJ2-2; 8 bases agree with TRBD1. Trimming took 3 bases from V and 3 from J; bases not matched to a gene: 3. The CDR3 runs to 15 residues. Germline-derived CDR1 and CDR2 are SGHTA and FQGNSA. The CDR3 protein is CASSLGQVDTGELFF. The CDR3 coding sequence is TGTGCCAGCAGCTTGGGACAGGTAGACACCGGGGAGCTGTTTTTT.

J is TRBJ1-6 and V is TRBV11-3; a weak D match, TRBD1 (6 bases). Germline V CDR1 and CDR2: SGHNT, YENEEA. This CDR3 contains 15 residues. Trimming cost V 5 bases and J 7 bases, with 15 bases left between them. The CDR3 DNA follows: TGTGCCAGCAGCAACCTAGGGGGACTAAATTCACCCCTCCACTTT. Translating it yields CASSNLGGLNSPLHF. Based on the CDR3 plus reference TRBV11-3 and TRBJ1-6, the full variable domain is EAGVVQSPRYKIIEKKQPVAFWCNPISGHNTLYWYLQNLGQGPELLIRYENEEAVDDSQLPKDRFSAERLKGVDSTLKIQPAELGDSAVYLCASSNLGGLNSPLHFGNGTRLTVT.

This chain uses TRBV18 with TRBJ1-1; D not certain. CDR3 length: 18 amino acids. CDR1 and CDR2 (germline): KGHSH, LQKENI. The ends were cut back, 0 bases at V and 5 bases at J, with 22 bases in the middle. CDR3 nucleotide sequence: TGTGCCAGCTCACCACCGGCCGCATATCTATTACCGGGGACTGAAGCTTTCTTT. Encoded protein: CASSPPAAYLLPGTEAFF.

The J gene is TRBJ1-4, the V gene TRBV7-3; tentatively, D is TRBD1 (6 bases). Trimming removed 5 bases at V and 8 bases at J, with 12 bases between. The CDR3 is 13 amino acids. CDR1 SGHTA and CDR2 FQGTGA come from the germline V gene. CDR3 residues: CASSPSGGEKLFF. CDR3 DNA sequence: TGTGCCAGCAGCCCTAGTGGGGGCGAAAAACTGTTTTTT.

In this sample, this clone turned up a few times. The gene calls are TRBV6-5 and TRBJ2-7; 10 nucleotides match TRBD1. CDR1 is MNHEY and CDR2 is SVGAGI in the germline V gene. The CDR3 extends over 14 amino acids. The V gene end was trimmed by 2 bases and the J gene end by 3 bases; junction bases not matched to a gene: 1. The CDR3 spells CASSYGTGDYEQYF. The DNA for the CDR3 is TGTGCCAGCAGTTACGGGACAGGGGACTACGAGCAGTACTTC.

This clone showed up just a few times. The chain combines TRBV18 with TRBJ1-1; D is possibly TRBD1 (5 bases). Germline assignment: CDR1 KGHSH and CDR2 LQKENI. V lost 0 bases, J lost 7 bases, and 15 bases lay in between. CDR3 length: 15 residues. The chain's CDR3 is CASSPPSEPGLEAFF. The DNA of the CDR3 is TGTGCCAGCTCACCACCCTCGGAACCAGGGCTTGAAGCTTTCTTT.

The CDR3 reads CASSLWYGGAEAFF. In DNA form, the CDR3 reads TGTGCCAGCAGCTTATGGTACGGGGGTGCTGAAGCTTTCTTT. The J gene is TRBJ1-1, the V gene TRBV7-9, with D possibly TRBD1 on 5 matching bases. The CDR3 length is 14 residues. CDR1 and CDR2 from the germline V gene are SEHNR and FQNEAQ (reference sequence). Trimming stripped 2 bases from V and 6 bases from J, with 13 bases between.

The gene calls are TRBV19 and TRBJ1-1; 9 bases are a match to TRBD1. Trimming cost V 7 bases and J 3 bases; bases outside gene matches: 12. The CDR3 consists of 16 residues. CDR1 is LNHDA and CDR2 is SQIVND in the germline V gene (reference sequence). The DNA of the CDR3 is TGTGCCAGTATTCCCCCGGGACAGGGTGTGGACACTGAAGCTTTCTTT. Its protein product is CASIPPGQGVDTEAFF.

This chain's CDR3 is CASSAGGAFKNEQFF. CDR3 DNA: TGTGCCAGCAGCGCCGGGGGGGCCTTTAAAAATGAGCAGTTCTTC. V and J are TRBV9 and TRBJ2-1; the match to TRBD2 covers 8 bases. The junction had 9 bases not matched to a gene; V was cut back by 3 bases and J by 7 bases. Per the germline V gene, CDR1 is SGDLS and CDR2 is YYNGEE. There are 15 residues in the CDR3.

This chain connects TRBV3-1 (or the pseudogene TRBV3-2) to TRBJ2-2; 7 bases fit TRBD1. The V segment lost 2 bases and the J segment 7 bases; nucleotides outside the gene matches: 4. Germline values: CDR1 LGHDT, CDR2 YNNKEL (reference sequence). The CDR3 length is 14 residues. The CDR3 is CASSQLGGYGELFF. CDR3 bases: TGTGCCAGCAGCCAACTAGGGGGCTACGGGGAGCTGTTTTTT.

The J gene is TRBJ2-7, the V gene TRBV10-3, with TRBD1 identical over 9 bases. Germline CDR1 and CDR2: ENHRY and SYGVKD. V gave up 5 bases and J gave up 1 base; unmatched junction bases: 12. The CDR3 totals 17 residues. The CDR3 loop is CAISPSLGQGTSYEQYF. The CDR3 DNA reads TGTGCCATCAGTCCCAGCCTGGGACAGGGCACTTCCTACGAGCAGTACTTC.

A single count supports this clone. The chain carries TRBV28 and TRBJ2-1, with D perhaps matching TRBD1 (5 bases). V was cut by 3 bases and J by 7 bases, with 13 bases left in between. This CDR3 contains 14 residues. The germline V gene has CDR1 MDHEN and CDR2 SYDVKM. CDR3 region: CASSFQGRMNEQFF. CDR3 nucleotides: TGTGCCAGCAGTTTCCAGGGAAGGATGAATGAGCAGTTCTTC.

The rearrangement links TRBV28 to TRBJ1-5; TRBD1 aligns across 7 bases. The germline gives CDR1 MDHEN, CDR2 SYDVKM. After removal of 5 bases from V and 0 bases from J, the junction contained 16 bases not matched to a gene. The CDR3 spans 19 residues. CDR3 sequence: CASSPTTGTVFDSNQPQHF. In DNA form, the CDR3 reads TGTGCCAGCAGTCCCACGACAGGGACTGTCTTTGATAGCAATCAGCCCCAGCATTTT.

There are a few counts of this clone. The chain's CDR3 is CASSEIRGSEQYF. The CDR3 coding sequence is TGTGCCAGCAGTGAAATAAGAGGCTCCGAGCAGTACTTC. The chain couples TRBV6-1 to TRBJ2-7; D remains ambiguous. Per germline, CDR1 MNHNS and CDR2 SASEGT. The CDR3 sequence is 13 residues long. Trimming stripped 2 bases from V and 6 bases from J, with 11 bases between.

This chain connects TRBV28 to TRBJ1-5; D might be TRBD1 (6 bases). Germline V gene data show CDR1 as MDHEN and CDR2 as SYDVKM. V lost 6 bases, J lost 0 bases, and 18 bases lay in between. The CDR3 loop spans 17 amino acids. CDR3 DNA sequence: TGTGCCAGCAGAGCGGGAGGGGGGGGTTTTAGCAATCAGCCCCAGCATTTT. Protein product: CASRAGGGGFSNQPQHF.

The chain employs TRBV3-1 (or the pseudogene TRBV3-2) and TRBJ1-4; TRBD1 matches at 9 bases. Unmatched junction bases numbered 3, after V lost 0 bases and J lost 7 bases. The CDR3 length is 15 residues. The germline gives CDR1 LGHDT, CDR2 YNNKEL (reference sequence). The CDR3 loop is CASSQDGDRAEKLFF. The CDR3, as DNA: TGTGCCAGCAGCCAAGACGGGGACAGGGCTGAAAAACTGTTTTTT.

The sample holds one count of this clone. The chain has TRBV18 and TRBJ2-1; TRBD1 matches 9 bases. The CDR3 runs 15 residues. Germline V gene sequence: CDR1 KGHSH, CDR2 LQKENI. The V and J ends lost 3 bases and 2 bases, in that order; junction bases with no gene match: 2. In DNA form, the CDR3 reads TGTGCCAGCTCACCCGGGACAGGGACCTACAATGAGCAGTTCTTC. Its protein is CASSPGTGTYNEQFF.

V usage is TRBV2 and J usage is TRBJ2-7; 9 bases agree with TRBD1. V lost 5 bases to trimming and J lost 6 bases; unmatched junction nucleotides: 5. This CDR3 has 13 residues. CDR1 and CDR2 from the germline V gene are SNHLY and FYNNEI. The CDR3 loop reads CASSWDRAGEQYF. CDR3 DNA: TGTGCCAGCAGTTGGGACAGGGCGGGCGAGCAGTACTTC.

The chain is built from TRBV6-5 and TRBJ1-3; 8 bases are shared with TRBD1. The length of the CDR3 is 14 residues. The germline CDR1 and CDR2 sequences are MNHEY and SVGAGI. V was clipped by 5 bases and J by 4 bases; unmatched bases: 4. The CDR3 nucleotides are TGTGCCAGCAGTCAACGGACAGGGGGAAACACCATATATTTT. Its translation: CASSQRTGGNTIYF.